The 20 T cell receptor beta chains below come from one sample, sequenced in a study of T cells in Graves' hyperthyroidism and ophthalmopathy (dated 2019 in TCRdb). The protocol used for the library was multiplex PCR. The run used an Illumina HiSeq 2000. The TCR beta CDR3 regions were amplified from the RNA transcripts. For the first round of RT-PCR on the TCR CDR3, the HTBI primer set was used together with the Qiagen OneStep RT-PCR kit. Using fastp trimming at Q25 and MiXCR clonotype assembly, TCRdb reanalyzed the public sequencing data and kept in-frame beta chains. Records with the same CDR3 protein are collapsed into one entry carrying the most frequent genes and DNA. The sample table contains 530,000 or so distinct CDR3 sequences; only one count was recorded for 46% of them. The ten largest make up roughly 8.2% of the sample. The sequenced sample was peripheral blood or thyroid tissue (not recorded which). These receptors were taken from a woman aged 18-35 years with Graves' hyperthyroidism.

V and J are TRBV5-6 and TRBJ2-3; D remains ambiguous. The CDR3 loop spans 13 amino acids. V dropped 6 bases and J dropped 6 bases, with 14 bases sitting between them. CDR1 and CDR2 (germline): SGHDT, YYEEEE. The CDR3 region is CASTFGFTDTQYF. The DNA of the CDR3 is TGTGCCAGCACCTTTGGGTTTACGGATACGCAGTATTTT.

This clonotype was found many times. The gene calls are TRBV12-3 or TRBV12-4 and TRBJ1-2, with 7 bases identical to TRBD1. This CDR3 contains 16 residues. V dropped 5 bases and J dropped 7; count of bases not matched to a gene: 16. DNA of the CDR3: TGTGCCAGCAGTCCCGAGGGGGCGCAGGGTCGCTCTGGCTACACCTTC. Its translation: CASSPEGAQGRSGYTF.

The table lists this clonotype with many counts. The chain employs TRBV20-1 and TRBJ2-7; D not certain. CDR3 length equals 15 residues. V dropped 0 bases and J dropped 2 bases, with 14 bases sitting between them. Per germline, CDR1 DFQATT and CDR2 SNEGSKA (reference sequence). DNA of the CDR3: TGCAGTGCTAGAGATGTCGAGCCCTGGACCTACGAGCAGTACTTC. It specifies CSARDVEPWTYEQYF.

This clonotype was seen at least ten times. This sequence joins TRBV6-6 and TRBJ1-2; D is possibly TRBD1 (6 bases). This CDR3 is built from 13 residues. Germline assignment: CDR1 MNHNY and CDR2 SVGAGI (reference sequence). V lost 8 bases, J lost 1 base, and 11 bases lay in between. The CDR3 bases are TGTGCCAGCCTGGGACAAATTAACTATGGCTACACCTTC. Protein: CASLGQINYGYTF.

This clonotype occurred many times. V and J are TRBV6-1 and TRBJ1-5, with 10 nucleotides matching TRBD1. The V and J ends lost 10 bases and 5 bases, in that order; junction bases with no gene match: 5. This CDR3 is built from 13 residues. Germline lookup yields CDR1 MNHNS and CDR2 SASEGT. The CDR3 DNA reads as TGTGCCAACTCGGACAGGGGGGATCAGCCCCAGCATTTT. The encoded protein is CANSDRGDQPQHF.

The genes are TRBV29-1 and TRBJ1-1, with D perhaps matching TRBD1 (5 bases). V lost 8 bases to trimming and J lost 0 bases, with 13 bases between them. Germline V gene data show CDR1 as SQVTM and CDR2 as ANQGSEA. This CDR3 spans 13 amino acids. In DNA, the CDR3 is TGCAGCTTAGGGGTTTACGTGAACACTGAAGCTTTCTTT. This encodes CSLGVYVNTEAFF.

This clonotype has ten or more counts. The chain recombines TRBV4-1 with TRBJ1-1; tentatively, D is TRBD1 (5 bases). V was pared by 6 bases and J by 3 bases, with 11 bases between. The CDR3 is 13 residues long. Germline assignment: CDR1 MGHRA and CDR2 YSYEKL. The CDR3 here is CASRKLGDTEAFF. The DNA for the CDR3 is TGCGCCAGCAGGAAGTTAGGGGACACTGAAGCTTTCTTT.

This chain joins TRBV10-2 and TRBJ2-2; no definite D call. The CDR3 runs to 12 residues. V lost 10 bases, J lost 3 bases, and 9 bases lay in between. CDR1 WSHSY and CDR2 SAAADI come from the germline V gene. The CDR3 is CANTPYTGELFF. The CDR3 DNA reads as TGCGCCAACACTCCCTACACCGGGGAGCTGTTTTTT.

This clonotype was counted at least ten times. The CDR3 DNA follows: TGCAGTGCTGGCCGGGACAGGGTATACGAGCAGTACTTC. It codes for CSAGRDRVYEQYF. The V and J genes are TRBV20-1 and TRBJ2-7; 9 bases match TRBD1. Germline loops: CDR1 DFQATT, CDR2 SNEGSKA (reference sequence). Unmatched junction bases numbered 6, after V lost 5 bases and J lost 4 bases. This CDR3 has 13 residues.

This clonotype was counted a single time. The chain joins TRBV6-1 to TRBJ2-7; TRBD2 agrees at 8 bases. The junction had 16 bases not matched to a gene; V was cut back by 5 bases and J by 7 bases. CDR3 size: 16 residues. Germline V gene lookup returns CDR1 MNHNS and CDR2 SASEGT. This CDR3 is CASSYSGTRSHNEQYF. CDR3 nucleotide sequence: TGTGCCAGCAGTTACTCCGGGACTAGGAGCCACAATGAGCAGTACTTC.

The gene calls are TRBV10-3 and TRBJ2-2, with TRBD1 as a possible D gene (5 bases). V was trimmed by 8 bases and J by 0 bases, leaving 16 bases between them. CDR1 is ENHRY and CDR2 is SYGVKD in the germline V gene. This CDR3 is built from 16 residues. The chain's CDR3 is CAIPVKGYTNTGELFF. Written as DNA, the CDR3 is TGTGCCATCCCAGTGAAGGGGTATACGAACACCGGGGAGCTGTTTTTT.

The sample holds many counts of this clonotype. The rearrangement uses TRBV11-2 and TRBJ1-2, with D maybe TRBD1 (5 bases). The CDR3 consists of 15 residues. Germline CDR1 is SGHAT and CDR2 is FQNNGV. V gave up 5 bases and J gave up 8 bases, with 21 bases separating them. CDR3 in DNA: TGTGCCAGCAGCCCCCCCGGGACTCCGGGCAGAGGCTACACCTTC. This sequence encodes CASSPPGTPGRGYTF.

CDR3 amino acids: CSVVGGGNVLTF. CDR3 nucleotide sequence: TGCAGCGTTGTTGGAGGAGGCAACGTCCTGACTTTC. The V call is TRBV29-1, the J call TRBJ2-6, with a possible D match to TRBD2 (5 bases). CDR1 and CDR2 from the germline V gene are SQVTM and ANQGSEA. The CDR3 has 12 amino acids. Trimming removed 4 bases from V and 9 bases from J, with 10 bases in between.

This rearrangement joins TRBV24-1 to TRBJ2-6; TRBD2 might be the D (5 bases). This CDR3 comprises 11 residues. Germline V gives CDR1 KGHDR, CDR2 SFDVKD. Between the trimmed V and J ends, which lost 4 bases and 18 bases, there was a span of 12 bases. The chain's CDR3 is CATSEGIGGTF. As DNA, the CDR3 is TGTGCCACCAGTGAAGGGATCGGAGGGACTTTC.

CDR3 sequence (DNA): TGTGCCACCAGTGGCCCGACAGGTGGCTACACCTTC. Protein sequence: CATSGPTGGYTF. The rearrangement links TRBV24-1 to TRBJ1-2, with D tentatively TRBD1 (6 bases). The CDR3 runs 12 residues. The germline V gene encodes CDR1 KGHDR and CDR2 SFDVKD. The V and J ends lost 5 bases and 7 bases respectively, with 10 bases between them.

The CDR3 loop reads CASSRGSTDTQYF. CDR3 sequence (DNA): TGCGCCAGCAGCCGTGGGAGCACAGATACGCAGTATTTT. The chain carries TRBV5-1 and TRBJ2-3; D call uncertain. In germline, CDR1 is SGHRS, CDR2 YFSETQ. Between the trimmed V and J ends, which lost 4 bases and 0 bases, there was a span of 6 bases. The CDR3 is 13 amino acids.

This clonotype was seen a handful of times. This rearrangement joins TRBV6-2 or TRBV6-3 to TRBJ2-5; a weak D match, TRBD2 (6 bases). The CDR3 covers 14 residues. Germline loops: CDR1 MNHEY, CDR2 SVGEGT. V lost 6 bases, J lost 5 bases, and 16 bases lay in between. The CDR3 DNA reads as TGTGCCAGCAGCTCCACTAGCACCCAGGAGACCCAGTACTTC. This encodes CASSSTSTQETQYF.

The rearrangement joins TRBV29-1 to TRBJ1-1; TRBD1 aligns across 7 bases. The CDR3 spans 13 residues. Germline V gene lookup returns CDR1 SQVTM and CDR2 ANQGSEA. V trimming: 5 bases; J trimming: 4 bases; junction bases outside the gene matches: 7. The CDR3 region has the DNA TGCAGCGTTAGACAGGGAGGCACCACTGAAGCTTTCTTT. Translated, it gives CSVRQGGTTEAFF.

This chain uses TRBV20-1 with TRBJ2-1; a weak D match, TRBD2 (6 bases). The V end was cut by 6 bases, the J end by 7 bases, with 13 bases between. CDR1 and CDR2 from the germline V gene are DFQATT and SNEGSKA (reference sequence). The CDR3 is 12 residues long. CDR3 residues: CSAPQRGNEQFF. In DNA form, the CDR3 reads TGCAGTGCCCCACAACGGGGGAATGAGCAGTTCTTC.

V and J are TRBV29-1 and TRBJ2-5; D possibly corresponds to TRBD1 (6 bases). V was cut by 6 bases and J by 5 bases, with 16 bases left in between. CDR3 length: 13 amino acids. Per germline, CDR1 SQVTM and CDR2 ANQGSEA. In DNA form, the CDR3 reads TGCAGCGTCAGATCAGGGGATGGGGAGACCCAGTACTTC. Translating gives CSVRSGDGETQYF.